The clone carrying this T cell receptor (beta chain) was recorded only once. Its antigen is currently unknown. The CDR3 carries no conserved terminal phenylalanine or tryptophan, so it likely arises from a read error. Using a J-beta primer mix together with a sample-barcoded 5' primer, a second PCR was run for about 6 to 12 cycles. TCRdb processed the 5' RACE reads anew with MiXCR; each CDR3 protein has one entry. The table includes 700,000 to 850,000 distinct CDR3 sequences, 30% to 45% detected once. The sample, 7.5 to 10 milliliters of peripheral blood, was drawn from each donor. The germline gives CDR1 LGHNA, CDR2 YNFKEQ. The CDR3 contains 15 residues. These data are taken from a study of blood T cells in healthy people across ages. Regarding the study as a whole: The long-lived group displayed more naive CD4+ cells, plus higher diversity, than the aged donors did. Samples with more naive T cells showed higher observed beta diversity.

The chain is built from TRBV4-2 and TRBJ2-1; D is perhaps TRBD1 (5 bases). This TCR was sampled from a man aged 18 to 30 in good health. Source material: blood. The CDR3 region is CASSQDRSQDKEQFL. CDR3 nucleotides: TGTGCCAGCAGCCAAGATAGAAGTCAGGACAAAGAGCAGTTCTTA.